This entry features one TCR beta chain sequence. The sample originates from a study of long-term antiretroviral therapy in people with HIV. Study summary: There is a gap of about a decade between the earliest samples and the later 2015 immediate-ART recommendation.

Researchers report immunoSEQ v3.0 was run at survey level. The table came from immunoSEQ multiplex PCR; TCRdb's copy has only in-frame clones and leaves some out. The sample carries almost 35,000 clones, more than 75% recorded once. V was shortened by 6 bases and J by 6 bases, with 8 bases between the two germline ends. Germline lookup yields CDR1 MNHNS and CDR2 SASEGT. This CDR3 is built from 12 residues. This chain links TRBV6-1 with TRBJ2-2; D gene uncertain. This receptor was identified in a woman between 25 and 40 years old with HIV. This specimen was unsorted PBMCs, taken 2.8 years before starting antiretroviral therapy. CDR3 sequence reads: CASRGWAGELFF. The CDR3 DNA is TGTGCCAGCAGGGGATGGGCCGGGGAGCTGTTTTTT.